The entry that follows covers one TCR beta chain sequence. This clone occurred a few times. Its antigen remains undetermined. Base qualities are not provided; no much larger clone lies one nucleotide away. These data originate in a study of OX40 agonist ivuxolimab in advanced cancers. Concerning the study at large: Ivuxolimab, which targeted the costimulatory receptor OX40 (CD134), was an agonistic, fully human IgG2 monoclonal antibody. Of the 50 or so patients in dose escalation, about 20 had hepatocellular carcinoma, about 15 had melanoma, 9 had renal cell carcinoma and 9 had head and neck cancer. Intravenous ivuxolimab was administered to patients every 2 weeks at six dose levels: 0.01, 0.1, 0.3, 1.5, 3 and 10 mg/kg. The purpose of peripheral TCRbeta sequencing was to test whether ivuxolimab changed TCR sequence diversity and led to clonal T-cell expansion. The dose-escalation cohort was 82.7% male with a mean age of approximately 60 years, ranging from roughly 23 to 90. Patients were allowed to have had prior anti-PD-1, anti-PD-L1 or anti-CTLA-4 therapy, and around 43% of the dose-escalation patients had been treated with checkpoint inhibitors. Partial responses occurred in three dose-escalation patients: two with cutaneous melanoma and one with hepatocellular carcinoma. The paper covers the monotherapy dose-escalation part of the phase I ivuxolimab trial, which included N of about 50 patients.

The trial excluded patients who had a history of autoimmune disease or who were on systemic immunosuppression. Peripheral blood for TCR sequencing was collected from all dose cohorts at baseline, on cycle 4 day 1, and on cycle 7 day 1. Samples came from an open-label, multicenter, first-in-human phase I dose-escalation trial of ivuxolimab. The trial enrolled adults with locally advanced or metastatic head and neck squamous cell, hepatocellular, melanoma or renal cell carcinoma. Before TCR sequencing, CD4+ T cells and CD8+ T cells were sorted from peripheral blood as separate populations. The paper's findings and limits, for the study overall: Antigen specificity was not determined for the clonally expanded peripheral T cells. Partial responders in the 0.1-3.0 mg/kg groups had among the lowest normalized peripheral clonal expansion, especially among CD8+ T cells. At doses of 0.1 to 3.0 mg/kg, clonal expansion of both CD4+ and CD8+ T cells in blood was seen between baseline and week 6. Low levels of normalized T-cell clonal expansion were also seen in some patients who did not respond. After ivuxolimab, expanded clones were on average more numerous among CD8+ T cells than among CD4+ T cells.

For sequencing of the TCRbeta CDR3 region, genomic DNA was extracted from the sorted cells. The immunoSEQ Assay was used to sequence the TCRbeta CDR3 regions. TCRdb stores this immuneACCESS table with in-frame sequences only. Part of the clones is absent; in the studies checked, under half of the shortfall reflects unresolved V genes, and no reason is known for the rest. The sample table records approximately 63,000 clones; around 79% of these occur just once. The top ten hold about 11% of the sample. The trim is 2 bases for V and 5 bases for J, with a gap of 19 bases between the germline ends. There are 16 amino acids in the CDR3, from cysteine to phenylalanine inclusive. CDR3 DNA is the only sequence kept; it has 48 bases, read in frame from the first base. CDR1 and CDR2, per the germline V gene, are MNHNS and SASEGT.

Rearrangement joined TRBV6-1 to TRBJ2-7, with a tentative D gene TRBD2 over 6 matching bases. The clonotype comes from an adult with an advanced solid tumor such as melanoma, head and neck, liver or kidney cancer. The sequenced sample was CD4+ or CD8+ T cells sorted from blood, obtained in a trial of the OX40 agonist ivuxolimab. In nucleotides, the sequence is TGTGCCAGCAGTGAATTCGGGACTGAGCCTTTTAACGAGCAGTACTTC. This codes for CASSEFGTEPFNEQYF.